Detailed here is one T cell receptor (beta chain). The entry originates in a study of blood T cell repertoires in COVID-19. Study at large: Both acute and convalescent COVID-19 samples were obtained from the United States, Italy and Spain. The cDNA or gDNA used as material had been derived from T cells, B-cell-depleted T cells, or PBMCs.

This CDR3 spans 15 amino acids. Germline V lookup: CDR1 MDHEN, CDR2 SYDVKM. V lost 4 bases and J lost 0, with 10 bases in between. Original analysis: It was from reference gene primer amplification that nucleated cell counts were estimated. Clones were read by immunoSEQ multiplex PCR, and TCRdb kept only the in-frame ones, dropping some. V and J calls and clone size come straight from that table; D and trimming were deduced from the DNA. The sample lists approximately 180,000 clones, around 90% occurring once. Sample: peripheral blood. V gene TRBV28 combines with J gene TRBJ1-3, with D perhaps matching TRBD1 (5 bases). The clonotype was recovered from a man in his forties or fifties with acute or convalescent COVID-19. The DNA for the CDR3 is TGTGCCAGCAGTTACGACAGACGCTCTGGAAACACCATATATTTT. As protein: CASSYDRRSGNTIYF.